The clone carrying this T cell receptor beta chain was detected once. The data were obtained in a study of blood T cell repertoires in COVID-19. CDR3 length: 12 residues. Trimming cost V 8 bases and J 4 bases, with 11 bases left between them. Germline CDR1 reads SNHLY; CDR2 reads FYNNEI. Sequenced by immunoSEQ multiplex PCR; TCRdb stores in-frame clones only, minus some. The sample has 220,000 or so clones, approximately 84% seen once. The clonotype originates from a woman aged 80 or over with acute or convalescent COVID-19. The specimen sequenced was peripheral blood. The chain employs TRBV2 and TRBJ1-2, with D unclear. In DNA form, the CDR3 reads TGTGCCAGCCGAACGGGGAGCTATGGCTACACCTTC. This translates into CASRTGSYGYTF.